The 18 T cell receptor beta chains listed next were all sequenced from one sample in a study of blood T cell repertoires in COVID-19. Here immunoSEQ multiplex PCR was the method, and the copy in TCRdb shows in-frame clones only, minus some. The sample has approximately 160,000 clones; roughly 88% are singletons. The sequencing input was peripheral blood. The receptors derive from a woman aged 55-69 years with acute or convalescent COVID-19.

This chain uses TRBV14 with TRBJ2-1, with 7 bases identical to TRBD1. V trimming: 4 bases; J trimming: 4 bases; junction bases outside the gene matches: 16. CDR3 size: 18 residues. Germline V gene data show CDR1 as SGHDN and CDR2 as FVKESK. The chain's CDR3 is CASSRGPETGAIYNEQFF. DNA for the CDR3: TGTGCCAGCAGCCGCGGACCGGAAACAGGGGCTATATACAATGAGCAGTTCTTC. The whole variable domain, remainder taken from reference TRBV14 and TRBJ2-1, is EAGVTQFPSHSVIEKGQTVTLRCDPISGHDNLYWYRRVMGKEIKFLLHFVKESKQDESGMPNNRFLAERTGGTYSTLKVQPAELEDSGVYFCASSRGPETGAIYNEQFFGPGTRLTVL.

The J gene is TRBJ2-7, the V gene TRBV7-2; 7 nucleotides align to TRBD1. Trimming at V came to 0 bases and at J to 1 base, leaving 6 bases not matched to a gene. The germline CDR1 and CDR2 sequences are SGHTA and FQGNSA. This CDR3 comprises 16 residues. In nucleotides, the CDR3 is TGTGCCAGCAGCTTAGCGGGACAGACCCTATCCTACGAGCAGTACTTC. It specifies CASSLAGQTLSYEQYF. The full variable domain, with the rest looked up from reference TRBV7-2 and TRBJ2-7, is GAGVSQSPSNKVTEKGKDVELRCDPISGHTALYWYRQSLGQGLEFLIYFQGNSAPDKSGLPSDRFSAERTGGSVSTLTIQRTQQEDSAVYLCASSLAGQTLSYEQYFGPGTRLTVT.

This clone was seen once. CDR3 loop: CASSPDIRTTEAFF. The CDR3 DNA is TGTGCCAGCTCACCCGACATACGAACCACTGAAGCTTTCTTT. The rearrangement joins TRBV18 to TRBJ1-1, with D hard to call. CDR1 is KGHSH, CDR2 LQKENI, per germline. With 3 bases removed from V and 4 bases from J, the gap between germline ends came to 12 bases. The CDR3 runs 14 residues.

V is TRBV9 and J is TRBJ1-2; maybe TRBD1 (6 bases). The CDR3 is made up of 14 amino acids. Germline V gene data show CDR1 as SGDLS and CDR2 as YYNGEE. With 3 bases removed from V and 3 bases from J, the gap between germline ends came to 12 bases. The CDR3: CASSEGRQDYGYTF. DNA of the CDR3: TGTGCCAGCAGCGAGGGACGACAGGACTATGGCTACACCTTC.

CDR3 in amino acids: CASSQGRATNEKLFF. In nucleotides, the CDR3 is TGTGCCAGCAGCCAAGGGAGAGCAACTAATGAAAAACTGTTTTTT. The chain recombines TRBV7-9 with TRBJ1-4; D gene ambiguous. The ends were cut back, 5 bases at V and 0 bases at J, with 10 bases in the middle. The germline V gene has CDR1 SEHNR and CDR2 FQNEAQ (reference sequence). The CDR3 runs to 15 residues.

As DNA, the CDR3 is TGTGCCAGCAGCTCCCGCAGACAGTCCTATGGCTACACCTTC. Translation: CASSSRRQSYGYTF. V gene TRBV5-5 combines with J gene TRBJ1-2; TRBD1 might be the D (5 bases). CDR3 length: 14 residues. V was trimmed by 3 bases and J by 4 bases, leaving 13 bases between them. Germline V lookup: CDR1 SGHKS, CDR2 YYEKEE (reference sequence).

The V gene is TRBV5-1, the J gene TRBJ2-1; TRBD2 matches at 9 bases. The J segment lost 4 bases and the V segment lost 2 bases, leaving 4 bases of the junction unmatched. CDR1 SGHRS and CDR2 YFSETQ come from the germline V gene. The CDR3 is 15 residues long. In nucleotides, the CDR3 is TGCGCCAGCAGCTTCCGGACTAGCGAGTACAATGAGCAGTTCTTC. It is translated as CASSFRTSEYNEQFF.

The chain couples TRBV20-1 to TRBJ2-7; the match to TRBD1 covers 8 bases. The J segment lost 4 bases and the V segment lost 7 bases, leaving 3 bases of the junction unmatched. This CDR3 is 11 amino acids long. Germline V CDR1 and CDR2: DFQATT, SNEGSKA (reference sequence). Written as DNA, the CDR3 is TGCAGTGTAAGGACAGGGTACGAGCAGTACTTC. Amino acids: CSVRTGYEQYF.

The chain employs TRBV5-1 and TRBJ1-4; weak D call: TRBD1 (6 bases). The CDR3 has 15 residues. The V and J ends lost 0 bases and 7 bases respectively, with 13 bases between them. From germline, CDR1 is SGHRS and CDR2 YFSETQ. CDR3 in amino acids: CASSLEQGKVEKLFF. The DNA of the CDR3 is TGCGCCAGCAGCTTGGAACAGGGTAAAGTTGAAAAACTGTTTTTT.

This chain links TRBV2 with TRBJ2-2, with 11 bases aligning to TRBD2. This CDR3 is 15 amino acids long. Germline V gene sequence: CDR1 SNHLY, CDR2 FYNNEI. Trimming removed 7 bases from V and 1 base from J; junction bases left unmatched: 2. CDR3 sequence (DNA): TGTGCCAGCAACCTAGCGGGGGGGAACACCGGGGAGCTGTTTTTT. This sequence encodes CASNLAGGNTGELFF. The variable domain in full, completed from reference TRBV2 and TRBJ2-2, reads EPEVTQTPSHQVTQMGQEVILRCVPISNHLYFYWYRQILGQKVEFLVSFYNNEISEKSEIFDDQFSVERPDGSNFTLKIRSTKLEDSAMYFCASNLAGGNTGELFFGEGSRLTVL.

The chain employs TRBV6-5 and TRBJ2-1; the match to TRBD1 covers 10 bases. The CDR3 is 15 amino acids. Looked up from germline, CDR1 is MNHEY and CDR2 is SVGAGI. Trimming cost V 6 bases and J 9 bases; bases outside gene matches: 11. Here the CDR3 reads CASRTAGTGAGEQFF. The CDR3 DNA reads TGTGCCAGCAGAACAGCCGGGACAGGGGCTGGTGAGCAGTTCTTC.

V gene TRBV28 combines with J gene TRBJ2-7; tentatively, D is TRBD2 (6 bases). The CDR3 has 13 amino acids. V gave up 2 bases and J gave up 5 bases, with 10 bases separating them. Germline-derived CDR1 and CDR2 are MDHEN and SYDVKM. The CDR3 sequence: CASSLQGGDEQYF. As DNA, the CDR3 is TGTGCCAGCAGTTTACAGGGAGGTGACGAGCAGTACTTC.

This chain uses TRBV5-1 with TRBJ2-1; 10 nucleotides agree with TRBD2. CDR3 length: 16 residues. Per germline, CDR1 SGHRS and CDR2 YFSETQ. The junction had 7 bases not matched to a gene; V was cut back by 0 bases and J by 7 bases. CDR3 bases: TGCGCCAGCAGCTTGGCAAGCGGGGGGGTTTTGAATGAGCAGTTCTTC. This codes for CASSLASGGVLNEQFF.

V usage is TRBV4-2 and J usage is TRBJ2-3, with TRBD2 matching 11 bases. The CDR3 is 15 residues long. CDR1 LGHNA and CDR2 YNFKEQ come from the germline V gene. The V gene end was trimmed by 5 bases and the J gene end by 1 base; junction bases not matched to a gene: 2. The CDR3 spells CASSLGLAGTDTQYF. The CDR3 nucleotides read TGTGCCAGCAGCTTGGGACTAGCGGGCACAGATACGCAGTATTTT.

The J gene is TRBJ1-3, the V gene TRBV7-6; maybe TRBD1 (5 bases). This CDR3 contains 16 residues. Trimming took off 5 bases at V and 3 bases at J, with 17 bases between the two ends. Germline V gives CDR1 SGHVS, CDR2 FNYEAQ. The CDR3, as DNA: TGTGCCAGCAGCCCCGGACATTCGAGTTATGGAAACACCATATATTTT. This codes for CASSPGHSSYGNTIYF. The full variable domain, its missing parts supplied by reference TRBV7-6 and TRBJ1-3, is GAGVSQSPRYKVTKRGQDVALRCDPISGHVSLYWYRQALGQGPEFLTYFNYEAQQDKSGLPNDRFSAERPEGSISTLTIQRTEQRDSAMYRCASSPGHSSYGNTIYFGEGSWLTVV.

The V call is TRBV24-1, the J call TRBJ1-1; no clear D. V shed 1 base and J shed 1 base, with 3 bases lying between them. This CDR3 is 13 amino acids long. CDR1 is KGHDR and CDR2 is SFDVKD in the germline V gene. CDR3 in DNA: TGTGCCACCAGTGATTTCGGGAACACTGAAGCTTTCTTT. It is translated as CATSDFGNTEAFF.

This clone was found a few times. This rearrangement joins TRBV3-1 (or the pseudogene TRBV3-2) to TRBJ1-2; no clear D gene. V lost 2 bases, J lost 4 bases, and 14 bases lay in between. The CDR3 totals 15 residues. Per the germline V gene, CDR1 is LGHDT and CDR2 is YNNKEL (reference sequence). CDR3 DNA: TGTGCCAGCAGCCAAATCGACCGAGCGTTCTATGGCTACACCTTC. The encoded protein is CASSQIDRAFYGYTF.

The V and J genes are TRBV5-5 and TRBJ2-6; D remains ambiguous. This CDR3 spans 13 amino acids. The V end lost 4 bases, the J end lost 2 bases, and 4 bases lay between the germline ends. Germline CDR1 reads SGHKS; CDR2 reads YYEKEE (reference sequence). The CDR3 coding sequence is TGTGCCAGCAGCCAGACTGGGGCCAACGTCCTGACTTTC. This sequence encodes CASSQTGANVLTF.